The 4 T cell receptor beta chains below come from one sample, sequenced in a study of blood T cell repertoires in COVID-19. Measured with immunoSEQ multiplex PCR; TCRdb has only the in-frame clones, and not every one. The data show roughly 460,000 clones, around 90% seen once. The material sequenced was peripheral blood. These TCRs come from a man between 18 and 29 years old with COVID-19, enrolled during active disease.

This clone was observed a few times. The chain is built from TRBV4-1 and TRBJ1-5, with 11 bases fitting TRBD1. J lost 5 bases, V lost 0 bases, and 3 bases had no gene match. Germline loops: CDR1 MGHRA, CDR2 YSYEKL. The CDR3 has 16 residues. DNA of the CDR3: TGCGCCAGCAGCCAAGACCGGACAGGGGGCGATCAGCCCCAGCATTTT. Translated: CASSQDRTGGDQPQHF.

This clone has just a few counts. V is TRBV7-9 and J is TRBJ2-3; TRBD2 agrees at 11 bases. V lost 5 bases, J lost 5 bases, and 9 bases stayed unmatched. The germline V gene has CDR1 SEHNR and CDR2 FQNEAQ (reference sequence). The CDR3 runs to 16 residues. CDR3 bases: TGTGCCAGCAGCCCCCCTAGCGGGAGGCCGAGAGATACGCAGTATTTT. Protein product: CASSPPSGRPRDTQYF.

This chain connects TRBV20-1 to TRBJ2-1, with D unclear. There are 11 residues in the CDR3. Per the germline V gene, CDR1 is DFQATT and CDR2 is SNEGSKA (reference sequence). The V end lost 6 bases, the J end lost 4 bases, and 7 bases lay between the germline ends. The CDR3 region is CSAPIYNEQFF. CDR3 nucleotide sequence: TGCAGTGCCCCAATTTACAATGAGCAGTTCTTC.

V gene TRBV19 combines with J gene TRBJ1-5, with no clear D. The CDR3 runs 15 residues. CDR1 LNHDA and CDR2 SQIVND come from the germline V gene (reference sequence). The germline V and J ends were trimmed by 4 bases and 4 bases, with 14 bases remaining between them. Here the CDR3 reads CASSTEDRVNQPQHF. CDR3 DNA sequence: TGTGCCAGTAGTACCGAAGACCGGGTAAATCAGCCCCAGCATTTT.